This T cell receptor (beta chain) was obtained from a study of T cell responses to AZD1222 COVID-19 vaccine. Looking at the study overall: Combined were second doses at about 4 or about 12 weeks. Whole-study findings and limits: Clonal diversity was possibly underestimated, and white British individuals and females predominated among donors. Spike regions recognized by vaccine-associated CD4 TCRs spanned the protein, led by 160-218 and 743-854. Sampling captured repertoires only after the peak T cell response.

V gave up 4 bases and J gave up 2 bases, with 11 bases separating them. Per the germline V gene, CDR1 is MDHEN and CDR2 is SYDVKM. The CDR3 is made up of 14 amino acids. A note on this clone: The antigen remains unidentified.

Clones were sequenced by immunoSEQ multiplex PCR, and TCRdb holds only the in-frame ones, with some missing. The sample lists more than 75,000 clones, about 91% occurring once. The sample was peripheral blood, taken on day 0 of AZD1222 vaccination. The receptor was derived from an adult in good health. The chain recombines TRBV28 with TRBJ1-2, with a weak D call TRBD1 (5 bases). CDR3 DNA sequence: TGTGCCAGCAGTTCCGGGGGGGGGAACTATGGCTACACCTTC. Translation: CASSSGGGNYGYTF.